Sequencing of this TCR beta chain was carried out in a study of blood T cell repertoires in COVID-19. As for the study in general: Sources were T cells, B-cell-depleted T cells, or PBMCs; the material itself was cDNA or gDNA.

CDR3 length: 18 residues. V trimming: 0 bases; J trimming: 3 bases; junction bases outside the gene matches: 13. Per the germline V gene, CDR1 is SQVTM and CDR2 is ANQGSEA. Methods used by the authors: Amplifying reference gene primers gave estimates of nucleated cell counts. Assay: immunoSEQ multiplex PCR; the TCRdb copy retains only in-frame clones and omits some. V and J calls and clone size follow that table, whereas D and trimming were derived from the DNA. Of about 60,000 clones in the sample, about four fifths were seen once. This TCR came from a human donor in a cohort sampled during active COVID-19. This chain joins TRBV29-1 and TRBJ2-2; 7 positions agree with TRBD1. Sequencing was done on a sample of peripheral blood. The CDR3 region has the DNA TGCAGCGTTGAAGATCCCTCTGACAGGGCATTGGACACCGGGGAGCTGTTTTTT. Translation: CSVEDPSDRALDTGELFF.